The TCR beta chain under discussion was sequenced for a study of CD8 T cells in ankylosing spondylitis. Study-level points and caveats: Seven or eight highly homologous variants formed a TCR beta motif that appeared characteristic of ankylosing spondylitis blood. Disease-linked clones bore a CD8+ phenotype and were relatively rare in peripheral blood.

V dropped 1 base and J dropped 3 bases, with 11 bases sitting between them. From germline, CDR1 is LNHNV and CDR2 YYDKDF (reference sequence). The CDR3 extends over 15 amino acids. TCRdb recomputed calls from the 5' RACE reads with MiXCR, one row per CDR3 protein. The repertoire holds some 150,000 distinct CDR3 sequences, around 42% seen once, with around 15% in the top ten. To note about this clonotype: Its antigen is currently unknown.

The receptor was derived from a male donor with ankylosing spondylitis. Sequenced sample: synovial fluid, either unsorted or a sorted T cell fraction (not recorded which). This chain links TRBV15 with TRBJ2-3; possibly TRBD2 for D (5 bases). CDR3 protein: CATSRVASGTDTQYF. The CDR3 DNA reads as TGTGCCACCAGCAGAGTTGCCAGCGGAACAGATACGCAGTATTTT.